A selection of T cell receptor beta chains follows, all from one sample in a study of blood T cell repertoires in COVID-19. Using immunoSEQ multiplex PCR, the repertoire was profiled, and TCRdb retains in-frame clones only, with some absent. The sample yields some 250,000 clones, approximately 84% seen once. Material for sequencing was PBMCs or T cells enriched from blood (not recorded which). Receptors originate from a man between 40 and 49 years old who had recovered from COVID-19. Both conserved end residues are part of each CDR3. A D gene is named only where the DNA matches it firmly. Part of the rows lack a size; the others show once, few, many or a class for expanded clones.

CASSGGGTGELFF	TGTGCCAGCAGTGGAGGCGGCACCGGGGAGCTGTTTTTT	NA	TRBV2	TRBJ2-2	NA
CASSSTGTYGYTF	TGCGCCAGCAGTTCGACGGGGACATATGGCTACACCTTC	NA	TRBV5-1	TRBJ1-2	NA
CASSVVSSYNEQFF	TGTGCCAGCAGCGTCGTCTCTTCCTACAATGAGCAGTTCTTC	NA	TRBV9	TRBJ2-1	NA
CASRIAVTETQYF	TGTGCCAGCAGGATAGCGGTCACCGAAACGCAGTATTTT	NA	TRBV7-2	TRBJ2-3	NA
CASGYRGGANTEAFF	TGTGCCAGTGGTTATAGGGGGGGAGCGAACACTGAAGCTTTCTTT	NA	TRBV19	TRBJ1-1	NA
CAVRGPDEQFF	TGCGCCGTCAGGGGACCCGATGAGCAGTTCTTC	NA	TRBV10-1	TRBJ2-1	NA
CATSAANRDPYGYTF	TGTGCCACCAGTGCCGCTAACAGGGACCCCTATGGCTACACCTTC	NA	TRBV24-1	TRBJ1-2	NA
CASSAKRQGDTEAFF	TGTGCCAGCAGCGCAAAGCGACAGGGGGACACTGAAGCTTTCTTT	TRBD1	TRBV5-4	TRBJ1-1	NA
CASSSAGADYGYTF	TGTGCCAGCAGCTCGGCAGGGGCTGACTATGGCTACACCTTC	NA	TRBV6-2/TRBV6-3	TRBJ1-2	NA
CSAEGLSYNEQFF	TGCAGCGCTGAGGGGCTTTCCTACAATGAGCAGTTCTTC	NA	TRBV29-1	TRBJ2-1	NA
CASSYPGTGENGTEAFF	TGTGCCAGCAGCTACCCCGGGACAGGCGAGAACGGCACTGAAGCTTTCTTT	TRBD1	TRBV3-1/TRBV3-2	TRBJ1-1	NA
CASSLNSPSLMNTGELFF	TGTGCCAGCAGCTTAAATTCGCCGAGCTTAATGAACACCGGGGAGCTGTTTTTT	NA	TRBV11-2	TRBJ2-2	NA
CSYRPGLASDTQYF	TGCAGCTACCGCCCGGGACTAGCGTCAGATACGCAGTATTTT	TRBD2	TRBV29-1	TRBJ2-3	NA
CASSLALVLERISYEQYF	TGTGCCAGCAGTTTGGCTCTGGTCCTCGAGCGGATCTCCTACGAGCAGTACTTC	NA	TRBV28	TRBJ2-7	NA
CASSSTHDSKETQYF	TGTGCCAGCAGTTCCACCCACGACAGCAAAGAGACCCAGTACTTC	NA	TRBV28	TRBJ2-5	NA
CASSQTSQGAGGYTF	TGCGCCAGCAGCCAAACCTCTCAGGGGGCGGGTGGCTACACCTTC	TRBD1	TRBV4-3	TRBJ1-2	once
CASSPGTTYEQYF	TGTGCCAGCAGCCCGGGGACTACCTACGAGCAGTACTTC	TRBD2	TRBV11-2	TRBJ2-7	NA
CASSLRGLAGGISSYEQYF	TGTGCCAGCAGTTTAAGAGGACTAGCGGGAGGGATCTCTTCGTACGAGCAGTACTTC	TRBD2	TRBV27	TRBJ2-7	NA
CASSSRAGGDGYTF	TGTGCCAGCAGCTCCCGAGCGGGGGGCGATGGCTACACCTTC	NA	TRBV3-1/TRBV3-2	TRBJ1-2	NA
CASSKGASVSPLHF	TGTGCCAGCAGCAAGGGGGCGTCGGTCTCACCCCTCCACTTT	TRBD1	TRBV9	TRBJ1-6	NA
CASSLSDRSLGYTF	TGTGCCAGCAGCTTAAGTGACAGGTCGCTTGGCTACACCTTC	NA	TRBV5-4	TRBJ1-2	once
CASSLWGQGPYEQYF	TGTGCCAGCAGCTTATGGGGACAGGGGCCTTACGAGCAGTACTTC	TRBD1	TRBV7-3	TRBJ2-7	NA
CASSQTGNYGYTF	TGTGCCAGTAGCCAAACGGGGAACTATGGCTACACCTTC	NA	TRBV19	TRBJ1-2	NA
CASSSDRGYEQYF	TGTGCCAGCAGCTCGGACAGGGGGTACGAGCAGTACTTC	TRBD1	TRBV7-9	TRBJ2-7	few
CASSDNQDEQFF	TGCGCCAGCAGTGATAACCAGGATGAGCAGTTCTTC	NA	TRBV10-1	TRBJ2-1	NA
CASSLGRAGNTIYF	TGCGCCAGCAGCTTGGGGAGGGCTGGAAACACCATATATTTT	NA	TRBV5-1	TRBJ1-3	NA
CASSRNTGELFF	TGTGCCAGCAGCCGGAACACCGGGGAGCTGTTTTTT	NA	TRBV7-3	TRBJ2-2	NA
CAWDRTGGGQPQHF	TGTGCCTGGGACCGGACAGGGGGTGGTCAGCCCCAGCATTTT	TRBD1	TRBV30	TRBJ1-5	NA
CAWSVGGSYEQYF	TGTGCCTGGAGTGTGGGGGGGTCCTACGAGCAGTACTTC	TRBD2	TRBV30	TRBJ2-7	NA
CASSPQGTGGANVLTF	TGTGCCAGCAGTCCACAGGGTACTGGGGGGGCCAACGTCCTGACTTTC	NA	TRBV6-6	TRBJ2-6	NA